Shown below are 6 T cell receptor beta chains from a single sample sequenced in a study of blood T cell repertoires in COVID-19. Clones were sequenced by immunoSEQ multiplex PCR, and TCRdb holds only the in-frame ones, with some missing. The sample has around 180,000 clones; 85% are singletons. Source material: peripheral blood. All receptors come from a person between 70 and 80 years old with COVID-19, enrolled during active disease.

The gene calls are TRBV29-1 and TRBJ2-3; no definite D call. The ends were cut back, 5 bases at V and 3 bases at J, with 9 bases in the middle. The germline CDR1 and CDR2 sequences are SQVTM and ANQGSEA. CDR3 length: 12 residues. CDR3 sequence (DNA): TGCAGCGTTTTCGCGCTGACAGATACGCAGTATTTT. Translation gives CSVFALTDTQYF.

This rearrangement joins TRBV19 to TRBJ2-1; 13 bases align to TRBD2. V was clipped by 7 bases and J by 4 bases; unmatched bases: 13. The CDR3 is 18 amino acids. Germline V lookup: CDR1 LNHDA, CDR2 SQIVND (reference sequence). The CDR3 DNA reads as TGTGCCAGTAAAACGGGGCGGACTAGCGGGAGTCTTTACAATGAGCAGTTCTTC. Translation: CASKTGRTSGSLYNEQFF.

V gene TRBV11-2 combines with J gene TRBJ2-7, with 10 bases that match TRBD2. From germline, CDR1 is SGHAT and CDR2 FQNNGV. V was pared by 5 bases and J by 3 bases, with 7 bases of the junction left unmatched. CDR3 length equals 15 residues. CDR3 in amino acids: CASSARLAGVYEQYF. The CDR3 DNA follows: TGTGCCAGCAGCGCCCGGCTAGCGGGAGTCTACGAGCAGTACTTC.

The V call is TRBV6-6, the J call TRBJ2-5; TRBD2 is a possible D gene (6 bases). The CDR3 has 15 residues. V lost 4 bases and J lost 4, with 16 bases in between. CDR1 MNHNY and CDR2 SVGAGI come from the germline V gene (reference sequence). Here the CDR3 DNA reads TGTGCCAGCAGTTTTGATCCGGGAGTAGGAGAGACCCAGTACTTC. This sequence encodes CASSFDPGVGETQYF.

The chain has TRBV5-4 and TRBJ1-1; a possible D gene is TRBD1 (5 bases). The V gene's germline CDR1 is SGHNT and CDR2 YYREEE (reference sequence). The CDR3 is 14 amino acids. Trimming left V 0 bases short and J 0 bases short, with 6 bases between. CDR3 nucleotides: TGTGCCAGCAGCTTGGGGACAATGAACACTGAAGCTTTCTTT. Its protein is CASSLGTMNTEAFF.

The chain has TRBV5-5 and TRBJ1-1; D ambiguous. Germline V CDR1 and CDR2: SGHKS, YYEKEE (reference sequence). Trimming took 3 bases from V and 4 from J, leaving 10 bases between them. The CDR3 totals 13 residues. The chain's CDR3 is CASSSGSFTEAFF. CDR3 sequence (DNA): TGTGCCAGCAGCTCAGGTAGTTTCACTGAAGCTTTCTTT.